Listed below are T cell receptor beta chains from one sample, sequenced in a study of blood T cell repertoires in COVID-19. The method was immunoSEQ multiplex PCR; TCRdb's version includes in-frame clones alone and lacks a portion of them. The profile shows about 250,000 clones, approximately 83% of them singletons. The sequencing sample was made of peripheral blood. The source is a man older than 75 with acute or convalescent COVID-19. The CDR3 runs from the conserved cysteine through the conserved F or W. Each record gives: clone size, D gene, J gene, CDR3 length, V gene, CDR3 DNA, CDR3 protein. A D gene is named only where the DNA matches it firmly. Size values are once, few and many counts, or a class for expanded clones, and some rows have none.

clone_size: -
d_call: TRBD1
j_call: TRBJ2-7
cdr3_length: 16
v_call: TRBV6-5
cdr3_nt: TGTGCCAGCAGTTACCCTAGGGACAGGGGAGGTAGCGAGCAGTACTTC
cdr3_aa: CASSYPRDRGGSEQYF

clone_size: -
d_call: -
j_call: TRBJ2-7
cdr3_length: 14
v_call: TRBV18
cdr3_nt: TGTGCCAGCTCACCGGCTAGCTACTCCTACGAGCAGTACTTC
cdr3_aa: CASSPASYSYEQYF

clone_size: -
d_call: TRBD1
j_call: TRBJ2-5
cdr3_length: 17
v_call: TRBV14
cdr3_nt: TGTGCCAGCAGCCAAGAGGTAGGGACAGGGTGGGAGGAGACCCAGTACTTC
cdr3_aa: CASSQEVGTGWEETQYF

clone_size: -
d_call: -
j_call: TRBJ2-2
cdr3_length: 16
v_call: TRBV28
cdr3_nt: TGTGCCAGCAGTTTATACAGGGCCGCGAACACCGGGGAGCTGTTTTTT
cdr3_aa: CASSLYRAANTGELFF

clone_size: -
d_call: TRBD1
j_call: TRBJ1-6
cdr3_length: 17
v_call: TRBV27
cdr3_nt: TGTGCCAGCAGTTTTAACAGGGGGCCCTCCTATAATTCACCCCTCCACTTT
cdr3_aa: CASSFNRGPSYNSPLHF

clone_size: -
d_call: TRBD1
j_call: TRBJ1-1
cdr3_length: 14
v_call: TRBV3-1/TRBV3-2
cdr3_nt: TGTGCCAGCAGCCCCCGGGGACAGGGTGTCGGGGCTTTCTTT
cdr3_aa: CASSPRGQGVGAFF

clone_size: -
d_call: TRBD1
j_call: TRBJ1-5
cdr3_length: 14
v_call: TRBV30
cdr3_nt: TGTGCCTGGAGCCAGGGACAGATCAATCAGCCCCAGCATTTT
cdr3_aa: CAWSQGQINQPQHF

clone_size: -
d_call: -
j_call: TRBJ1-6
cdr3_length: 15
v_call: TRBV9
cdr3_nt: TGTGCCAGCAGCCCCCGACAGACTGGGAATTCACCCCTCCACTTT
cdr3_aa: CASSPRQTGNSPLHF

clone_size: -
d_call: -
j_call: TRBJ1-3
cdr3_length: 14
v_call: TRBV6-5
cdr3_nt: TGTGCTATCGCGGGGGTAGAAGCTGGAAACACCATATATTTT
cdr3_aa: CAIAGVEAGNTIYF

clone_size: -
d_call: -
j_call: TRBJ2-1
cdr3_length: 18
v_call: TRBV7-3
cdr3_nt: TGTGCCAGCAGCTTAAGTCCGGGACTAGGGGGCCGCACTGGTGAGCAGTTCTTC
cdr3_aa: CASSLSPGLGGRTGEQFF

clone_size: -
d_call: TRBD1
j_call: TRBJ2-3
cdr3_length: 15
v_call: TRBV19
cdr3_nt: TGTGCCAGTAGTATTCCGGGACAGGGCAAAGATACGCAGTATTTT
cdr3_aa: CASSIPGQGKDTQYF

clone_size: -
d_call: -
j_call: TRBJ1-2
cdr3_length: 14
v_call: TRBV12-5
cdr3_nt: TGTGCTAGTGGTTTTAGTAGGGGGTTGGGGGGCTACACCTTC
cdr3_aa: CASGFSRGLGGYTF

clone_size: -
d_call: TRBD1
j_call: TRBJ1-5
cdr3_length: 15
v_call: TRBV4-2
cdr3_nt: TGTGCCAGCAGCCAAAGGGACAGGGAGGTTGAGCCCCAGCATTTT
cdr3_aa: CASSQRDREVEPQHF

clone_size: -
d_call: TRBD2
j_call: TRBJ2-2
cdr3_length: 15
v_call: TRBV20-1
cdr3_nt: TGCAGTGCTAGTCTTAGCGGGGGGGACACCGGGGAACTGTTTTTT
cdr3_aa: CSASLSGGDTGELFF

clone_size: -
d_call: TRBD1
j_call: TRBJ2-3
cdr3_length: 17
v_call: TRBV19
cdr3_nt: TGTGCCAGTAGTATCGGGACAGGGGGCTGGGGCACAGATACGCAGTATTTT
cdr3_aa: CASSIGTGGWGTDTQYF

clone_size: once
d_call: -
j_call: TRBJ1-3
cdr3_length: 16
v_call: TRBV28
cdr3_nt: -
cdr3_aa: CASSTSEGWPGNTIYF

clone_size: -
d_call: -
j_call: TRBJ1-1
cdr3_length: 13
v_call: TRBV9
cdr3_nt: TGTGCCAGCAGCGTAGGCGGGATCTCTGAAGCTTTCTTT
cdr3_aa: CASSVGGISEAFF

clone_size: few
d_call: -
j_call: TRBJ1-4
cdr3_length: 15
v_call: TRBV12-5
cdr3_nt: TGTGCTAGTGCCCGGGGACTGCTTAAGGGTGAAAAACTGTTTTTT
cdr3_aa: CASARGLLKGEKLFF

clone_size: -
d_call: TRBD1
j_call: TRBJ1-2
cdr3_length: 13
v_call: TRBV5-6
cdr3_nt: TGTGCCAGCAGCCTATCAGGGGGAAGTGGCTACACCTTC
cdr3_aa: CASSLSGGSGYTF

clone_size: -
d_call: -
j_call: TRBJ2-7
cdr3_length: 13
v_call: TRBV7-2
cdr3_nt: TGTGCCAGCAGCTTCCAGAGGAACTACGAGCAGTACTTC
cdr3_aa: CASSFQRNYEQYF

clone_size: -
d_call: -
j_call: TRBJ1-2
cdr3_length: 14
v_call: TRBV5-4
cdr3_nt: TGTGCCAGCAGCTCTCCGGGACACCTCTATGGCTACACCTTC
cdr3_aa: CASSSPGHLYGYTF

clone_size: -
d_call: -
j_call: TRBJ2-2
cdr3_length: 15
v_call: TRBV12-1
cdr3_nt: TGTGCCAGCAGCGAGCCATGCGGGGTTAGCGGGGAGCTGTTTTTT
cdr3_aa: CASSEPCGVSGELFF

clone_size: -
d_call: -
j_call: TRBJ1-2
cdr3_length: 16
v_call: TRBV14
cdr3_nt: TGTGCCAGCAGCCCAAACCGGGACACGAATAACTATGGCTACACCTTC
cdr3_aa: CASSPNRDTNNYGYTF

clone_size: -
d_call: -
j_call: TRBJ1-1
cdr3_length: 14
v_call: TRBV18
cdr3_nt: TGTGCCAGCTCACAACAGGGCCTTAACACTGAAGCTTTCTTT
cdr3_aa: CASSQQGLNTEAFF

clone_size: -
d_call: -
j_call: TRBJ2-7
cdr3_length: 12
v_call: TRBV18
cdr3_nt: TGTGCCAGCTCGACCGGGACCTACGAGCAGTACTTC
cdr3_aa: CASSTGTYEQYF

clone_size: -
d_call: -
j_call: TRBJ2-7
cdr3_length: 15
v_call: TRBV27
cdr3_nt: TGTGCCAGCAGCCGCGGGGCTCGAAACTCCTACGAGCAGTACTTC
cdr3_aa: CASSRGARNSYEQYF

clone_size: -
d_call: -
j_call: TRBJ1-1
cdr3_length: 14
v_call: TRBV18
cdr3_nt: TGTGCCAGCTCACCAATAGAGGGAGTGACTGAAGCTTTCTTT
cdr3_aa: CASSPIEGVTEAFF

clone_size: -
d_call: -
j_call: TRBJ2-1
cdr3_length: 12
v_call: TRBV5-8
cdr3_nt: TGTGCCAGCAGCCTTTACGACGGTCGAGCGATCTTC
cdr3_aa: CASSLYDGRAIF

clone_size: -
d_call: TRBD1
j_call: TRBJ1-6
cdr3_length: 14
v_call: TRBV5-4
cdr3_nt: TGTGCCAGCAGTCTCGACAGGGGGGATTCACCCCTCCACTTT
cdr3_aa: CASSLDRGDSPLHF

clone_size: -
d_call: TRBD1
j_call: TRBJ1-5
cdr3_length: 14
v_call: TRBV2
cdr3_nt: TGTGCCAGCACCTCTGGACAGGGCAATCAGCCCCAGCATTTT
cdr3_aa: CASTSGQGNQPQHF

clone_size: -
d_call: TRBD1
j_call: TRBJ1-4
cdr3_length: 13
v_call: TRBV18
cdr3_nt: TGTGCCAGCTCCGGGGACAGGGCGGATCAACTGTTTTTT
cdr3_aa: CASSGDRADQLFF

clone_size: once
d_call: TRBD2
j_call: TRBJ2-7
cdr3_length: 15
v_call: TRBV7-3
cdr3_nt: TGTGCCAGCAGCTTATTCAGCGGGAGTTCCTACGAGCAGTACTTC
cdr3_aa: CASSLFSGSSYEQYF

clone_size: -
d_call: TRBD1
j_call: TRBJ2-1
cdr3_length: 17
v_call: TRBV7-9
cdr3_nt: TGTGCCAGCAGCACAGGGCAGGGGGAACCAAACTACAATGAGCAGTTCTTC
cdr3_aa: CASSTGQGEPNYNEQFF

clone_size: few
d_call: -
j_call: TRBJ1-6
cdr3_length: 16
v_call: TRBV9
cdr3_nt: TGTGCCAGCAGCGTATCGGCCACCGAGGACAGTTCACCCCTCCACTTT
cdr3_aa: CASSVSATEDSSPLHF

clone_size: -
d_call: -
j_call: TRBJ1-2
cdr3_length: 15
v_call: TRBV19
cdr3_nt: TGTGCCAGTAGTGGATACAGGGTAGTTGACTATGGCTACACCTTC
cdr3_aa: CASSGYRVVDYGYTF

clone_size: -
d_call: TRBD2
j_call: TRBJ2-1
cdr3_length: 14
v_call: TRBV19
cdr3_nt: TGTGCCAGTAGTGGGCGGGGGGGCCGCAATGAGCAGTTCTTC
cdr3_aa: CASSGRGGRNEQFF

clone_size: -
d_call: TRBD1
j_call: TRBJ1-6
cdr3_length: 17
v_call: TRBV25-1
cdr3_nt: TGTGCCAGCAGTGATCGTTACGCCGGGACAGAAAATTCACCCCTCCACTTT
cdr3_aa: CASSDRYAGTENSPLHF

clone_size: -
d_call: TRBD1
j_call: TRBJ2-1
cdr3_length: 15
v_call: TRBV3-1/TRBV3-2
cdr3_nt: TGTGCCAGCAGCCACACCGGGACAGCTTACAATGAGCAGTTCTTC
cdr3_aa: CASSHTGTAYNEQFF

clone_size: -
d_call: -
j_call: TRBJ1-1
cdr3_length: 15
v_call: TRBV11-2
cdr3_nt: TGTGCCAGCACTCGATGGGGGGGGCCGAGCACTGAAGCTTTCTTT
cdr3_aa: CASTRWGGPSTEAFF

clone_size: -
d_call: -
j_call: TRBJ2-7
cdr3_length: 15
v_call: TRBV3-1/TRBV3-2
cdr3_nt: TGTGCCAGCAGCCAAGTTAGGGCGGGACCTTACGAGCAGTACTTC
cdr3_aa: CASSQVRAGPYEQYF